This T cell receptor (beta chain) was captured by sequencing in a study of OX40 agonist ivuxolimab in advanced cancers. Study context: Patients were 82.7% male with ages roughly 20 to 90, mean about 60.

TCRdb keeps only in-frame clones here, not all; method: immunoSEQ multiplex PCR. The sample gives tens of thousands of clones, 89% of which show up once; around 0.4% is in the top ten. This clone has a single count. V shed 4 bases, J shed 7 bases, and the junction held 3 bases outside the gene matches. The CDR3 extends over 14 amino acids. CDR1 is WSHSY and CDR2 is SAAADI in the germline V gene. Source: CD4+ or CD8+ T cells sorted from blood, taken in a trial of the OX40 agonist ivuxolimab. J is TRBJ2-2 and V is TRBV10-2; TRBD1 agrees at 10 bases. The receptor was derived from an adult with an advanced solid tumor such as melanoma, head and neck, liver or kidney cancer. The CDR3 DNA reads as TGCGCCAGCAGTGGACAGGGGGCTAACGGGGAGCTGTTTTTT. It is translated as CASSGQGANGELFF.